These 17 T cell receptor beta chains came from one sample sequenced in a study of control samples from healthy donors and cancer patients. Libraries were prepared by immunoSEQ multiplex PCR; TCRdb keeps only in-frame clonotypes and omits some of them. The sample contains roughly 95,000 clones, 88% of which appear only once. Sequencing input: blood. The receptors derive from a young man in good health.

This clone was observed a single time. The gene calls are TRBV5-1 and TRBJ2-7; D is perhaps TRBD1 or TRBD2 (5 bases each). The V gene's germline CDR1 is SGHRS and CDR2 YFSETQ. The ends were cut back, 4 bases at V and 2 bases at J, with 16 bases in the middle. The CDR3 has 15 residues. The CDR3 region is CASSPAGTAAYEQYF. The CDR3 DNA sequence: TGCGCCAGCAGCCCGGCCGGGACCGCAGCCTACGAGCAGTACTTC.

This sequence joins TRBV21-1 and TRBJ1-2; the table's D call of TRBD1 was not tested on the DNA. TRBV21-1 is a known pseudogene. The CDR3 extends over 18 amino acids. CDR3 sequence: CASSKERAPGHPNYGYTF. The CDR3 DNA sequence: TGTGCCAGCAGCAAAGAACGAGCTCCGGGACACCCTAACTATGGCTACACCTTC.

The chain links TRBV5-1 to TRBJ2-7, with a tentative D call TRBD1 (6 bases). The CDR3 length is 15 residues. Trimming removed 0 bases at V and 3 bases at J, with 13 bases between. Per the germline V gene, CDR1 is SGHRS and CDR2 is YFSETQ. The CDR3 coding sequence is TGCGCCAGCAGCTTGGCCGGACAGAAGATCTACGAGCAGTACTTC. Amino acids: CASSLAGQKIYEQYF.

In its sample, this clone was seen once. This sequence joins TRBV19 and TRBJ2-1; 9 bases match TRBD2. This CDR3 region has 17 residues. J gave up 7 bases and V 3 bases, and 13 bases lay outside the gene matches. From germline, CDR1 is LNHDA and CDR2 SQIVND (reference sequence). CDR3: CASSIGVGDSGRNEQFF. CDR3 sequence (DNA): TGTGCCAGTAGTATCGGGGTGGGTGATAGCGGGAGAAATGAGCAGTTCTTC.

The V gene is TRBV9, the J gene TRBJ2-1; the D gene is possibly TRBD1 (6 bases). V dropped 3 bases and J dropped 1 base, with 11 bases sitting between them. This CDR3 contains 15 residues. CDR1 SGDLS and CDR2 YYNGEE come from the germline V gene. Here the CDR3 DNA reads TGTGCCAGCAGCGCCGGGACAACTTCCTACAATGAGCAGTTCTTC. Its protein is CASSAGTTSYNEQFF.

This clone was recorded a few times. CDR3 residues: CASSSRISVDTQYF. Here the CDR3 DNA reads TGTGCCAGCAGCTCAAGGATTAGCGTAGATACGCAGTATTTT. The chain joins TRBV7-9 to TRBJ2-3; the D gene is possibly TRBD2 (5 bases). The CDR3 is 14 residues long. V was pared by 4 bases and J by 5 bases, with 13 bases between. Germline CDR1 and CDR2: SEHNR and FQNEAQ (reference sequence).

In DNA, the CDR3 is TGTGCCAGCAGTACCGAGTACTACGAGCAGTACTTC. It encodes CASSTEYYEQYF. This sequence joins TRBV2 and TRBJ2-7; D not resolved. The ends were cut back, 5 bases at V and 3 bases at J, with 8 bases in the middle. The CDR3 loop spans 12 amino acids. The germline CDR1 and CDR2 sequences are SNHLY and FYNNEI.

The chain has TRBV7-2 and TRBJ2-1; 9 positions agree with TRBD1. Germline-derived CDR1 and CDR2 are SGHTA and FQGNSA. The CDR3 spans 12 residues. V lost 4 bases and J lost 12; bases outside the gene matches: 4. The CDR3 nucleotides read TGTGCCAGCAGCTGGACAGGGGAGGGGCAGTTCTTC. Its translation: CASSWTGEGQFF.

This chain uses TRBV27 with TRBJ1-2; 8 bases agree with TRBD1. CDR1 MNHEY and CDR2 SMNVEV come from the germline V gene (reference sequence). The CDR3 consists of 14 residues. Trimming cost V 4 bases and J 8 bases; bases outside gene matches: 9. The CDR3 sequence is CASSSQDRANGYTF. CDR3 sequence (DNA): TGTGCCAGCAGTTCCCAGGACAGGGCGAACGGCTACACCTTC.

The chain links TRBV19 to TRBJ1-2; no reliable D call. CDR1 is LNHDA and CDR2 is SQIVND in the germline V gene (reference sequence). The CDR3 is made up of 13 amino acids. V lost 0 bases, J lost 6 bases, and 8 bases lay in between. The CDR3 DNA follows: TGTGCCAGTAGTATAGACATGGTCAATGGCTACACCTTC. It is translated as CASSIDMVNGYTF.

This chain joins TRBV29-1 and TRBJ2-1; 15 bases align to TRBD2. The CDR3 has 15 amino acids. V was pared by 1 base and J by 8 bases, with 3 bases of the junction left unmatched. CDR1 and CDR2 (germline): SQVTM, ANQGSEA. DNA for the CDR3: TGCAGCGTTGAAGGGACTAGCGGGAGGGTCGATGAGCAGTTCTTC. It is translated as CSVEGTSGRVDEQFF.

This chain joins TRBV9 and TRBJ2-1, with TRBD1 matching 9 bases. The V gene's germline CDR1 is SGDLS and CDR2 YYNGEE. V shed 3 bases and J 10 bases; nucleotides not matched to a gene: 14. The CDR3 has 16 amino acids. As DNA, the CDR3 is TGTGCCAGCAGCGCGGGGTTGACAGGGGGGCTTGGGGAGCAGTTCTTC. Translating gives CASSAGLTGGLGEQFF.

The V gene is TRBV28, the J gene TRBJ2-7, with TRBD1 matching 11 bases. Germline CDR1 MDHEN, CDR2 SYDVKM. CDR3 length equals 15 residues. V was pared by 5 bases and J by 3 bases, with 6 bases of the junction left unmatched. The CDR3 spells CASSRGGTGGYEQYF. The CDR3 DNA reads as TGTGCCAGCAGTCGAGGTGGGACAGGGGGCTACGAGCAGTACTTC.

The V and J genes are TRBV19 and TRBJ1-1; D not resolved. CDR3 length: 15 residues. The V end was cut by 1 base, the J end by 1 base, with 10 bases between. Germline-derived CDR1 and CDR2 are LNHDA and SQIVND (reference sequence). The CDR3 loop is CASSIAGYSNTEAFF. The CDR3 DNA follows: TGTGCCAGTAGTATAGCCGGCTATTCGAACACTGAAGCTTTCTTT.

The chain recombines TRBV11-3 with TRBJ2-1; 7 nucleotides agree with TRBD2. This CDR3 has 17 amino acids. The V gene end was trimmed by 0 bases and the J gene end by 8 bases; junction bases not matched to a gene: 13. Germline CDR1 and CDR2: SGHNT and YENEEA. The DNA for the CDR3 is TGTGCCAGCAGCTTAGATTTTGGCAGCGGGACTTTCGATGAGCAGTTCTTC. This codes for CASSLDFGSGTFDEQFF.

The V gene is TRBV27, the J gene TRBJ2-7; TRBD2 is a possible D gene (6 bases). V was clipped by 8 bases and J by 2 bases, with 22 bases between them. The germline V gene has CDR1 MNHEY and CDR2 SMNVEV (reference sequence). The CDR3 is 16 amino acids. CDR3 in DNA: TGTGCCAGCCATCCGCGCGGGGCGCGGGGAACCTACGAGCAGTACTTC. This translates into CASHPRGARGTYEQYF.

This sequence joins TRBV28 and TRBJ1-4; 8 bases match TRBD1. Trimming took 5 bases from V and 4 from J; bases not matched to a gene: 9. Germline V CDR1 and CDR2: MDHEN, SYDVKM. There are 16 residues in the CDR3. In DNA, the CDR3 is TGTGCCAGCAGTCTTCGACAGGGGTATCTTAATGAAAAACTGTTTTTT. Amino acids: CASSLRQGYLNEKLFF.